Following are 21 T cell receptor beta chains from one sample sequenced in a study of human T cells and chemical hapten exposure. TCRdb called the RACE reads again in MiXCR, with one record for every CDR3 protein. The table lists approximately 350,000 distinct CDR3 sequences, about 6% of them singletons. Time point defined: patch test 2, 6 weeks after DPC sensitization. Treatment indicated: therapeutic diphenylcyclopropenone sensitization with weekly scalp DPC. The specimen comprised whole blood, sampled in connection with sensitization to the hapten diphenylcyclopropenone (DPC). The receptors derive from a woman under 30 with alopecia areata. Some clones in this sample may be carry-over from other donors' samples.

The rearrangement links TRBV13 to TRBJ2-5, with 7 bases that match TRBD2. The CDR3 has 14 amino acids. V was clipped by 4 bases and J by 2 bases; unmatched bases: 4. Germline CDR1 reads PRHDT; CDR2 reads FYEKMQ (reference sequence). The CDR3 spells CASSYGGRQETQYF. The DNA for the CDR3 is TGTGCCAGCAGCTACGGGGGGAGGCAAGAGACCCAGTACTTC.

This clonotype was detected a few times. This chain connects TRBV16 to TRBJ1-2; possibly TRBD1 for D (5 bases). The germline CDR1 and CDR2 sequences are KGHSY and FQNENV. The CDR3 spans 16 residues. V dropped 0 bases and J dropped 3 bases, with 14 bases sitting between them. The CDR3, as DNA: TGTGCCAGCAGCCAATCCAATAGAGGGGTCGACTATGGCTACACCTTC. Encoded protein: CASSQSNRGVDYGYTF. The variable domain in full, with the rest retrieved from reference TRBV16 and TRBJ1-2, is GEEVAQTPKHLVRGEGQKAKLYCAPIKGHSYVFWYQQVLKNEFKFLISFQNENVFDETGMPKERFSAKCLPNSPCSLEIQATKLEDSAVYFCASSQSNRGVDYGYTFGSGTRLTVV.

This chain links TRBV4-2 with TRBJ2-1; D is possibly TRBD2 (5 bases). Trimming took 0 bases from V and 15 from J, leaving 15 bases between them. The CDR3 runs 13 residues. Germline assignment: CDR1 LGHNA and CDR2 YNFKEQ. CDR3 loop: CASSQEIGSPPFF. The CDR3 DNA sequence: TGTGCCAGCAGCCAAGAAATTGGGAGTCCGCCGTTCTTC.

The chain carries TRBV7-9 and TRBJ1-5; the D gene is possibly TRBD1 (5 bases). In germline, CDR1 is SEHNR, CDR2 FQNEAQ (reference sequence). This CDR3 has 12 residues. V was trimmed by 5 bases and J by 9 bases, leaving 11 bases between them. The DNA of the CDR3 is TGTGCCAGCAGCCGGGACGGGAGGCCCCAGCATTTT. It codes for CASSRDGRPQHF.

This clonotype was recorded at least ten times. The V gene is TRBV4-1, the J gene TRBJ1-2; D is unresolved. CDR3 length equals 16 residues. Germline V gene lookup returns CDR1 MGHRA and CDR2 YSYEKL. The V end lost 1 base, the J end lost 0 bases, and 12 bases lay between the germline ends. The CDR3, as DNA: TGCGCCAGCAGCCAAGTCGGGGATAGGGCTAACTATGGCTACACCTTC. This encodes CASSQVGDRANYGYTF.

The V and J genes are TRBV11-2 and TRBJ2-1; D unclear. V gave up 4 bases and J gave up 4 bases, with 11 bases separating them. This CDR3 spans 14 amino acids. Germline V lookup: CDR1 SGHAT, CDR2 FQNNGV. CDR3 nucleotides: TGTGCCAGCAGCTCCCCGTCAAGATACAATGAGCAGTTCTTC. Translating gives CASSSPSRYNEQFF.

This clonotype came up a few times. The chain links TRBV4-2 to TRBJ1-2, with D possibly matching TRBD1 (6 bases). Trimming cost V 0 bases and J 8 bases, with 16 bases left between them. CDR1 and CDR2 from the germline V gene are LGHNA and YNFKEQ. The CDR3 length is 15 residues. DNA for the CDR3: TGTGCCAGCAGCCAAGAAGGCACACAGGGAAGCGGCTACACCTTC. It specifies CASSQEGTQGSGYTF.

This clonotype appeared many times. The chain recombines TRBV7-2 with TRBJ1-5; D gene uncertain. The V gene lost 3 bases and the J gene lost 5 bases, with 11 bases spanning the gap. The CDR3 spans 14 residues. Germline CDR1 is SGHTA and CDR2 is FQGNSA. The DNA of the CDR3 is TGTGCCAGCAGCTTGCAACCCTTTGATCAGCCCCAGCATTTT. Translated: CASSLQPFDQPQHF. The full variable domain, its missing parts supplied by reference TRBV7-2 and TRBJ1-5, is GAGVSQSPSNKVTEKGKDVELRCDPISGHTALYWYRQSLGQGLEFLIYFQGNSAPDKSGLPSDRFSAERTGGSVSTLTIQRTQQEDSAVYLCASSLQPFDQPQHFGDGTRLSIL.

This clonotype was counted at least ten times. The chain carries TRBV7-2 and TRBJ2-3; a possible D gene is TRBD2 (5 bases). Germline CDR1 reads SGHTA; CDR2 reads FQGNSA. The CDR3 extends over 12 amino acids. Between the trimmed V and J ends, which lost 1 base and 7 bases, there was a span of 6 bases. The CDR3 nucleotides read TGTGCCAGCAGCTTAGGACTAAATACGCAGTATTTT. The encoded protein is CASSLGLNTQYF.

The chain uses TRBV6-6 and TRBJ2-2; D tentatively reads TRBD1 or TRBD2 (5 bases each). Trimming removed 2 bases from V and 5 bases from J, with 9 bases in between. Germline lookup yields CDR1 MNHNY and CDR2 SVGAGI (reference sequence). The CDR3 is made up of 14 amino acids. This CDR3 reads CASSYGTPTGELFF. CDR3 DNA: TGTGCCAGCAGTTACGGGACGCCTACCGGGGAGCTGTTTTTT.

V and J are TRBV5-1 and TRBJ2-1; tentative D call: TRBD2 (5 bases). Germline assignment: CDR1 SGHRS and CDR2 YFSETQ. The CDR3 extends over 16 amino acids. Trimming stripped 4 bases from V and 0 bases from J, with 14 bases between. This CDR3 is CASSLGLYSSYNEQFF. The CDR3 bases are TGCGCCAGCAGCCTAGGACTTTACAGCTCCTACAATGAGCAGTTCTTC.

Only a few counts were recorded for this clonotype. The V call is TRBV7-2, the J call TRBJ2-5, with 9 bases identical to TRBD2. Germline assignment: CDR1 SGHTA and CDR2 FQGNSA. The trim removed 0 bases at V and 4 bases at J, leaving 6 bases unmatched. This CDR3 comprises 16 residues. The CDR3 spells CASSLAARGGGETQYF. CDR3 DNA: TGTGCCAGCAGCTTAGCGGCGCGGGGGGGCGGAGAGACCCAGTACTTC.

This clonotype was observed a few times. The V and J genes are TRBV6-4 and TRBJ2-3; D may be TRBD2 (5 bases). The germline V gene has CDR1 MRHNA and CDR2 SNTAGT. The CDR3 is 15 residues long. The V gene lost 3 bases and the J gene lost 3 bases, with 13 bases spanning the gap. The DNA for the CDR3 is TGTGCCAGCAGTGAACGGTTCGAGGGAACAGATACGCAGTATTTT. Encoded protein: CASSERFEGTDTQYF.

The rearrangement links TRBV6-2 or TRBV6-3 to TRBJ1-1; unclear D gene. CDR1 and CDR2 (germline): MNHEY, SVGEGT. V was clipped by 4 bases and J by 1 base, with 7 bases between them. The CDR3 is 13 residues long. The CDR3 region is CASSSTSNTEAFF. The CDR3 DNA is TGTGCCAGCAGTTCGACATCGAACACTGAAGCTTTCTTT.

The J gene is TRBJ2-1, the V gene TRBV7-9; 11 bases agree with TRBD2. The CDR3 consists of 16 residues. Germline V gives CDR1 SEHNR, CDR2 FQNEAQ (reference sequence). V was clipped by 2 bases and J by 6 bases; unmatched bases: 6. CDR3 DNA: TGTGCCAGCAGCTTACCCTCTAGCGGGGGGTCCAATGAGCAGTTCTTC. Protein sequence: CASSLPSSGGSNEQFF.

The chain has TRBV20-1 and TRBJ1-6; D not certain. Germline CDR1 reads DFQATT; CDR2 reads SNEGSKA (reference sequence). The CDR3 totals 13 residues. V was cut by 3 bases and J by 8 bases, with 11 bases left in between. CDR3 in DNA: TGCAGTGCTAGTCTGGAGGCGGATTCACCCCTCCACTTT. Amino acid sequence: CSASLEADSPLHF.

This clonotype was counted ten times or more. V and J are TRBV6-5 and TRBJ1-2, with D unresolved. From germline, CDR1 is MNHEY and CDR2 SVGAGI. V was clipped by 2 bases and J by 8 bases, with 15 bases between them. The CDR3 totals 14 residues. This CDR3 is CASSYARLGGGYTF. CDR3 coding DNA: TGTGCCAGCAGTTACGCCAGACTCGGAGGAGGCTACACCTTC.

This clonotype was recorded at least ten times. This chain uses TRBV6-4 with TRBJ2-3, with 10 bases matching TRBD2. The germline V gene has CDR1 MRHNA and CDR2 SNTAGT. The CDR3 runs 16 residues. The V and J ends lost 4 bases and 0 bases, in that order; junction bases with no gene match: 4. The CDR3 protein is CASSASSGGSTDTQYF. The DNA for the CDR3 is TGTGCCAGCAGTGCGTCTAGCGGGGGTAGCACAGATACGCAGTATTTT.

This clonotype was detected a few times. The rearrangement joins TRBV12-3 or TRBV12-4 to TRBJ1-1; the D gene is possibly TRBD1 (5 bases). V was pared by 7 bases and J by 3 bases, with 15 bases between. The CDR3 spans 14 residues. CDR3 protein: CASNRGGEDTEAFF. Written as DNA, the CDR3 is TGTGCCAGCAACCGGGGGGGAGAGGACACTGAAGCTTTCTTT.

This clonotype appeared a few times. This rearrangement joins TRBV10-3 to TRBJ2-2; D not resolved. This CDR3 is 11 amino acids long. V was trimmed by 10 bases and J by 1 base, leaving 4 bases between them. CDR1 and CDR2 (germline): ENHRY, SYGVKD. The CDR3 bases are TGTGCCACCTGGAACACCGGGGAGCTGTTTTTT. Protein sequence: CATWNTGELFF.

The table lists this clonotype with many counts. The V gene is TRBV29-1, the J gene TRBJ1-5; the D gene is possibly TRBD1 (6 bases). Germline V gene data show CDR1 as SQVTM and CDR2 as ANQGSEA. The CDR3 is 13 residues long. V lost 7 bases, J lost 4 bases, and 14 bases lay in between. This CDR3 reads CSALQGSNQPQHF. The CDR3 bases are TGCAGCGCCTTACAGGGTTCGAATCAGCCCCAGCATTTT. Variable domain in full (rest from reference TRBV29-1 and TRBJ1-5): SAVISQKPSRDICQRGTSLTIQCQVDSQVTMMFWYRQQPGQSLTLIATANQGSEATYESGFVIDKFPISRPNLTFSTLTVSNMSPEDSSIYLCSALQGSNQPQHFGDGTRLSIL.